This is a list of T cell receptor beta chains from one sample in a study of T cell repertoires in aging, cancer and after chemotherapy. MiXCR, applied by TCRdb to the multiplex PCR reads, yields one record per CDR3 protein. The sample has 15,000 to 20,000 distinct CDR3 sequences, 30% to 45% seen once. What was sequenced was blood. The receptor set was obtained from a human donor with a solid tumor. Each CDR3 is given with its conserved first and last residue. A D gene is named only where the DNA matches it firmly. Not every row has a clone size; where given, it reads once, few, many or a size class.

d_call j_call clone_size v_call cdr3_aa cdr3_nt
. TRBJ2-5 medium-sized TRBV5-6 CASSTGQLGETQYF TGTGCCAGCAGCACAGGACAGTTGGGCGAGACCCAGTACTTC
. TRBJ2-3 . TRBV29-1 CSPRRQGGDTQYF TGCAGCCCCCGAAGGCAGGGCGGTGATACGCAGTATTTT
. TRBJ1-4 medium-sized TRBV29-1 CSVEERRGLGKLFF TGCAGCGTTGAAGAGCGGCGCGGGTTGGGAAAACTGTTTTTT
. TRBJ2-1 few TRBV6-1 CASIPRVGSYNEQFF TGTGCCAGCATTCCTAGGGTCGGTTCCTACAATGAGCAGTTCTTC
. TRBJ2-2 . TRBV18 CASSPPNQGRDTGELFF TGTGCCAGCTCACCACCGAACCAGGGTAGAGACACCGGGGAGCTGTTTTTT
. TRBJ1-2 . TRBV6-1 CATRTASYTF TGTGCCACCAGGACAGCCTCATACACCTTC
. TRBJ1-5 . TRBV5-4 CAGKNQPQHF TGTGCCGGGAAAAATCAGCCCCAGCATTTT
. TRBJ2-1 . TRBV15 CATSRVRNNEQFF TGTGCCACCAGCAGAGTCAGGAACAATGAGCAGTTCTTC
. TRBJ1-4 . TRBV6-1 CASSLDRAGRLFF TGTGCCAGCAGTTTAGATAGGGCCGGGAGGCTGTTTTTT
TRBD2 TRBJ2-2 few TRBV6-2/TRBV6-3 CASSSSLAGGYTGELFF TGTGCCAGCAGTTCGTCCCTAGCGGGAGGGTACACCGGGGAGCTGTTTTTT
TRBD1 TRBJ1-6 few TRBV19 CASSGQGGPLMSPLHF TGTGCCAGTAGTGGACAAGGGGGCCCCCTGATGTCACCCCTCCACTTT
. TRBJ2-3 medium-sized TRBV19 CASSIQRGTDTQYF TGTGCCAGTAGTATTCAGAGGGGAACAGATACGCAGTATTTT
TRBD1 TRBJ2-2 . TRBV12-3/TRBV12-4 CASSGTGANTGELFF TGTGCCAGCAGTGGGACAGGGGCGAACACCGGGGAGCTGTTTTTT
. TRBJ1-3 . TRBV6-5 CASSRGDRVSGNTIYF TGTGCCAGCAGCAGAGGTGACCGCGTCTCTGGAAACACCATATATTTT
. TRBJ1-4 few TRBV5-1 CASSWGRHEEKLFF TGCGCCAGCAGCTGGGGACGCCACGAGGAAAAACTGTTTTTT
. TRBJ1-2 . TRBV6-6 CASSYSMAGNYGYTF TGTGCCAGCAGTTACTCGATGGCCGGAAACTATGGCTACACCTTC
TRBD1 TRBJ1-5 . TRBV30 CAWRVTGGLNQPQHF TGTGCCTGGAGAGTTACAGGGGGCCTCAATCAGCCCCAGCATTTT
. TRBJ1-1 few TRBV19 CASRQALNTEAFF TGTGCCAGTCGACAGGCCTTGAACACTGAAGCTTTCTTT
TRBD2 TRBJ2-1 . TRBV19 CASSIGVGSGSVYNEQFF TGTGCCAGTAGTATTGGGGTCGGTAGCGGGAGCGTCTACAATGAGCAGTTCTTC
TRBD1 TRBJ2-5 few TRBV10-3 CAISESQGTGETQYF TGTGCCATCAGTGAGTCACAGGGGACGGGGGAGACCCAGTACTTC
. TRBJ2-3 medium-sized TRBV19 CASSRWASSDTQYF TGTGCCAGTAGCCGCTGGGCTAGTTCAGATACGCAGTATTTT
TRBD1 TRBJ1-5 few TRBV6-2/TRBV6-3 CASSSQGARFGQPQHF TGTGCCAGCAGTTCACAGGGGGCTCGGTTCGGGCAGCCCCAGCATTTT
. TRBJ2-1 few TRBV7-6 CASSFSSASKGGQFF TGTGCCAGCAGCTTTTCCTCGGCTAGCAAAGGGGGGCAGTTCTTC
TRBD2 TRBJ2-3 few TRBV6-2/TRBV6-3 CASSFRGDTDTQYF TGTGCCAGCAGTTTTCGGGGGGACACAGATACGCAGTATTTT
TRBD1 TRBJ1-1 . TRBV6-1 CASKLQGAAEAFF TGTGCCAGCAAATTACAGGGGGCTGCTGAAGCTTTCTTT
. TRBJ2-5 . TRBV29-1 CSVRRSMVRETQYF TGCAGCGTTCGGCGATCGATGGTCCGAGAGACCCAGTACTTC
. TRBJ1-4 . TRBV5-1 CASSLIGDSNEKLFF TGCGCCAGCAGCTTAATTGGGGATTCTAATGAAAAACTGTTTTTT
. TRBJ2-2 . TRBV4-1 CASSQVQGDGTGELFF TGCGCCAGCAGCCAAGTCCAGGGAGATGGCACCGGGGAGCTGTTTTTT